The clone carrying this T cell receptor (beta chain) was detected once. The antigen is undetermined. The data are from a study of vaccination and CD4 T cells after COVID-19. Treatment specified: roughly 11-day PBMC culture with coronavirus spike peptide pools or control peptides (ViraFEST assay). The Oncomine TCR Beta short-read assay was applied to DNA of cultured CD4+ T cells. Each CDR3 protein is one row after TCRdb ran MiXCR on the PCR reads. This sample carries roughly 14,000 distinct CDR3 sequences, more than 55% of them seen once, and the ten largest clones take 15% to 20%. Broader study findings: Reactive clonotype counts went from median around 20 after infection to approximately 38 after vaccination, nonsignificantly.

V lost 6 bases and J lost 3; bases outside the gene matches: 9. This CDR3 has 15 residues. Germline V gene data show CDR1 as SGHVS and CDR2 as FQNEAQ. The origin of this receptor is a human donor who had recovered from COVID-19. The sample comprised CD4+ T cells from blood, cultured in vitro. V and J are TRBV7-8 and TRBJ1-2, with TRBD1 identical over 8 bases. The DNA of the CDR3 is TGTGCCAGCAGTTTGGCCAGGGGGCTCGACTATGGCTACACCTTC. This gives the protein CASSLARGLDYGYTF. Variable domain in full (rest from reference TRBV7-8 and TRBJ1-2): GAGVSQSPRYKVAKRGQDVALRCDPISGHVSLFWYQQALGQGPEFLTYFQNEAQLDKSGLPSDRFFAERPEGSVSTLKIQRTQQEDSAVYLCASSLARGLDYGYTFGSGTRLTVV.